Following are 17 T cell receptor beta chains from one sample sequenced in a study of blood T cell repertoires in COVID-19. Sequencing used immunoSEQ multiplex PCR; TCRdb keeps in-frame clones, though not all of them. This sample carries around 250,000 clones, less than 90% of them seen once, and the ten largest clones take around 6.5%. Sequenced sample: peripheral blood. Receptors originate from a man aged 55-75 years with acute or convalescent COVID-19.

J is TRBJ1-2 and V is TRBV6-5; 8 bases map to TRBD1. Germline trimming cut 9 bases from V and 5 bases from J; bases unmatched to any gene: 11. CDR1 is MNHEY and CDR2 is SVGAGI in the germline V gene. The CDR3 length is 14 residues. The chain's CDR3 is CASTQGYRGYGYTF. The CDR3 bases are TGTGCCAGTACTCAGGGGTACAGGGGGTATGGCTACACCTTC.

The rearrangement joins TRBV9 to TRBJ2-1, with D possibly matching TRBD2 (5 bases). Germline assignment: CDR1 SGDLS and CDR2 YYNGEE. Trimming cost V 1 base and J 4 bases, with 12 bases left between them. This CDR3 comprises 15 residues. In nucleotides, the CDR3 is TGTGCCAGCAGCGTAAACGGGGTCGTTTACAATGAGCAGTTCTTC. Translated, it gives CASSVNGVVYNEQFF.

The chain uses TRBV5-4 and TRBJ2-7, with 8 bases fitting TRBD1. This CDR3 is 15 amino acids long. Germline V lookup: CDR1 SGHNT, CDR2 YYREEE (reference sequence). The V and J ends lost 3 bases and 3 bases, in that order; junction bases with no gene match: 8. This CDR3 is CASSSPPGQVYEQYF. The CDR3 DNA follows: TGTGCCAGCAGCTCCCCCCCGGGACAGGTCTACGAGCAGTACTTC.

The CDR3 reads CASSEVGLTGELFF. Here the CDR3 DNA reads TGTGCCAGCAGTGAAGTCGGACTCACCGGGGAGCTGTTTTTT. The genes are TRBV6-1 and TRBJ2-2; a weak D match, TRBD2 (5 bases). The V and J ends lost 1 base and 4 bases respectively, with 7 bases between them. This CDR3 has 14 residues. Germline loops: CDR1 MNHNS, CDR2 SASEGT.

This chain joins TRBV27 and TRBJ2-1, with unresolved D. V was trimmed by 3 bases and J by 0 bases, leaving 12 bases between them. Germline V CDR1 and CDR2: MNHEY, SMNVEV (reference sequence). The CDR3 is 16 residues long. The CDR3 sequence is CASSFGIKSSYNEQFF. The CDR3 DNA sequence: TGTGCCAGCAGTTTTGGTATCAAGAGCTCCTACAATGAGCAGTTCTTC.

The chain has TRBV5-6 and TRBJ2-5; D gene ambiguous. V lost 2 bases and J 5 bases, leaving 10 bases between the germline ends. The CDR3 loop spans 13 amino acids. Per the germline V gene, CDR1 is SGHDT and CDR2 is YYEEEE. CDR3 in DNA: TGTGCCAGCAGCTTTACTGGGCTGGAGACCCAGTACTTC. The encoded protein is CASSFTGLETQYF.

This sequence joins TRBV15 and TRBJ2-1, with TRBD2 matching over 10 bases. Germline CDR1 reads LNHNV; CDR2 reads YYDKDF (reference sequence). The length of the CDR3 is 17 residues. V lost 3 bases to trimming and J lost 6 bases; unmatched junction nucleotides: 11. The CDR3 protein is CATSRDPPGTSVNEQFF. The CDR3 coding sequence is TGTGCCACCAGCAGGGACCCCCCCGGGACTAGCGTCAATGAGCAGTTCTTC.

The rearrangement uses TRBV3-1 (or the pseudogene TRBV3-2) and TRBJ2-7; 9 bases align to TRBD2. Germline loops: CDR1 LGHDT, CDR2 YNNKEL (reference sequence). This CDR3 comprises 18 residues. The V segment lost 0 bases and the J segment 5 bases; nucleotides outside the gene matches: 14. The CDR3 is CASSQEGNLLAGRNEQYF. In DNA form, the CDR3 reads TGTGCCAGCAGCCAAGAAGGGAACCTCCTAGCGGGACGGAACGAGCAGTACTTC.

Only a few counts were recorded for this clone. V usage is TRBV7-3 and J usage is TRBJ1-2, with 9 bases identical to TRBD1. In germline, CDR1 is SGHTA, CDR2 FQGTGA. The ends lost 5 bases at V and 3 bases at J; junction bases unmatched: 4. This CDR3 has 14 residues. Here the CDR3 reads CASSPTGGDYGYTF. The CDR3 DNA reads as TGTGCCAGCAGCCCGACAGGGGGGGACTATGGCTACACCTTC.

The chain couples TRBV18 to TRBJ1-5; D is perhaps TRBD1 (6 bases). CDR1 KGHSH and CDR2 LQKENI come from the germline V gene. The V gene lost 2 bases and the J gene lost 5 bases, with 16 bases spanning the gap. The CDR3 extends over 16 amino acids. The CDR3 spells CASSPSSFRGDQPQHF. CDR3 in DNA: TGTGCCAGCTCACCATCATCTTTCAGGGGCGATCAGCCCCAGCATTTT. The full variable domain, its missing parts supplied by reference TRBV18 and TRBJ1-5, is NAGVMQNPRHLVRRRGQEARLRCSPMKGHSHVYWYRQLPEEGLKFMVYLQKENIIDESGMPKERFSAEFPKEGPSILRIQQVVRGDSAAYFCASSPSSFRGDQPQHFGDGTRLSIL.

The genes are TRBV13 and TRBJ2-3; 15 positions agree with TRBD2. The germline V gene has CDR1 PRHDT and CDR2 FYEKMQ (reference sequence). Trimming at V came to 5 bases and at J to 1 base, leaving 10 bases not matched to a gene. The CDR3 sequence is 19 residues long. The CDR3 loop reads CASSTSSGLAGGGTDTQYF. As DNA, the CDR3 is TGTGCCAGCAGCACCAGCTCGGGACTAGCGGGAGGAGGCACAGATACGCAGTATTTT. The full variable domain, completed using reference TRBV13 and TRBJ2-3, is AAGVIQSPRHLIKEKRETATLKCYPIPRHDTVYWYQQGPGQDPQFLISFYEKMQSDKGSIPDRFSAQQFSDYHSELNMSSLELGDSALYFCASSTSSGLAGGGTDTQYFGPGTRLTVL.

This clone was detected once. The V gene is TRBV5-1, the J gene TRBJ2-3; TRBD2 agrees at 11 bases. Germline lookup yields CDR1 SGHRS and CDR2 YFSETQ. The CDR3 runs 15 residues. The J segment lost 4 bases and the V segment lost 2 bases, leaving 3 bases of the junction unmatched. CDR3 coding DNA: TGCGCCAGCAGCTTCACTAGCGGGAGTTCAGATACGCAGTATTTT. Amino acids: CASSFTSGSSDTQYF.

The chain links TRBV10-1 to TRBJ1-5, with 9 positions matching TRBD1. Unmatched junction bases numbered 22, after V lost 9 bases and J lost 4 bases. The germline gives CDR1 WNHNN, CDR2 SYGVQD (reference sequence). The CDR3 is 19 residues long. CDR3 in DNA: TGCGCCAGAACACCAGATATCGAAGAACAGGGGGCGTCGAATCAGCCCCAGCATTTT. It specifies CARTPDIEEQGASNQPQHF.

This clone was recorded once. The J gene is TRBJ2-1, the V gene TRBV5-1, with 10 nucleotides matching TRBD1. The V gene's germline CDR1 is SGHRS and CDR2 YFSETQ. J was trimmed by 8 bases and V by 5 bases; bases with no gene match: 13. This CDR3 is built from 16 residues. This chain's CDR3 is CASRPAGTGESHEQFF. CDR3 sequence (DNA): TGCGCCAGCAGGCCAGCCGGGACAGGGGAGTCACATGAGCAGTTCTTC.

CDR3 in DNA: TGTGCCAGCAGCCCCACCGTAGCGGGAGGGAACAATGAGCAGTTCTTC. It translates to CASSPTVAGGNNEQFF. This chain connects TRBV7-6 to TRBJ2-1, with TRBD2 matching 11 bases. The trim removed 5 bases at V and 5 bases at J, leaving 8 bases unmatched. The CDR3 totals 16 residues. CDR1 is SGHVS, CDR2 FNYEAQ, per germline.

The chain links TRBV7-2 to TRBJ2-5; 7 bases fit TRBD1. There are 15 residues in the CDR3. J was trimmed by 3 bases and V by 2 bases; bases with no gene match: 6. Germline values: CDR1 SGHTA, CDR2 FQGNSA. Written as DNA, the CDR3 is TGTGCCAGCAGCTTATACAGGGGCAGGGAAGAGACCCAGTACTTC. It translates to CASSLYRGREETQYF.

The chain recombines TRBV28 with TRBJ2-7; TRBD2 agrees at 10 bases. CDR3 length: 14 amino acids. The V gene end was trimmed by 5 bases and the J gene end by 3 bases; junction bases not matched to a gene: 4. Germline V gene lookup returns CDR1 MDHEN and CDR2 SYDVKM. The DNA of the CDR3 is TGTGCCAGCAGTCCAGCGGGAGGGTTCTACGAGCAGTACTTC. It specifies CASSPAGGFYEQYF.